This T cell receptor beta chain was captured in a study of blood T cells in healthy people across ages. The V end was cut by 5 bases, the J end by 3 bases, with 11 bases between. CDR1 is MNHEY and CDR2 is SVGEGT in the germline V gene. The CDR3 runs to 14 residues. Total RNA extracted from each sample amounted to at least 5 micrograms. PCR was performed a second time for roughly 7 to 12 cycles using a sample-barcoded 5' primer and a J-beta primer mix. Each CDR3 protein gets one entry after TCRdb re-called the 5' RACE reads with MiXCR. The data show some 800,000 distinct CDR3 sequences, around 25% seen once. This clonotype showed up just a few times. These data were also reused for a study on T cells of mothers and their children. This second study says: Sequencing got over 9 million TCR beta CDR3 reads from each mother and roughly 3 million from each child.

This TCR was recovered from a boy aged 5-17 years in good health. Sequencing was carried out using blood. V is TRBV6-2 or TRBV6-3 and J is TRBJ2-1, with D possibly TRBD1 on 5 matching bases. The CDR3 protein is CASSHGQDYNEQFF. The CDR3 DNA is TGTGCCAGCAGTCATGGACAAGACTACAATGAGCAGTTCTTC.